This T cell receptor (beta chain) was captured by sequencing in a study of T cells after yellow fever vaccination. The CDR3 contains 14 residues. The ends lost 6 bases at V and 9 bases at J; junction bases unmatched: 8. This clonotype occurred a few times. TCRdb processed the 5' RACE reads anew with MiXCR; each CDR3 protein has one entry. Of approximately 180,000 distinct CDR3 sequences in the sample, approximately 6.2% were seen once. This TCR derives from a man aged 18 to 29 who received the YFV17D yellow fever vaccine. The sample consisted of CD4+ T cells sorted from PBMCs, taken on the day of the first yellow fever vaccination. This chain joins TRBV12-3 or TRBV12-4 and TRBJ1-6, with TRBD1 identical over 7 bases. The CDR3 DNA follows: TGTGCCAGCAGCCCTCAGGGGGAAAGTTCACCCCTCCACTTT. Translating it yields CASSPQGESSPLHF.